This entry concerns a single T cell receptor (beta chain). In its sample, this clone was seen once. The antigen it binds to is not known. No quality values exist for individual bases; no much larger clone is one base distant. This sample is part of a study of preoperative IRX-2 immunotherapy in early breast cancer (dated 2019 in TCRdb). To prepare the library, the immunoSEQ multiplex PCR assay was applied. What TCRdb holds here is the immuneACCESS table cut down to in-frame rearrangements. Part of the clones is not present; checked against another copy, under half of the missing clones reflect an unresolved V gene, and the others are unexplained. Present in this sample are tens of thousands of clones, just under 90% of which were seen just once. 1.6% of the sample rests with the top ten. CDR1 SGHRS and CDR2 YFSETQ are derived from the germline V gene. Taken from cysteine to phenylalanine, the CDR3 has 14 residues. Of all the DNA, just the CDR3 is kept, 42 bases in frame from base 1. Trimming leaves V shorter by 6 bases and J shorter by 4 bases, with the junction holding 9 bases beyond the gene matches.

Read against the paper, the sample's treatment or condition label means: preoperative locoregional IRX-2 cytokine immunotherapy. The samples were obtained from a phase Ib study that tested preoperative, locoregional IRX-2 cytokine immunotherapy meant to prime immune responses. Donors were patients with early-stage breast cancer who received IRX-2 before surgery. The material sequenced was tumor tissue, taken after IRX-2 immunotherapy. In this chain, TRBV5-1 is recombined with TRBJ2-5; 7 central nucleotides agree with TRBD2. This clonotype was obtained from a human donor with breast cancer. The CDR3: CASTGGVPGETQYF. The nucleotides are TGCGCCAGCACTGGGGGGGTCCCCGGAGAGACCCAGTACTTC.